These T cell receptor beta chains were read from a single sample in a study of tumor and adjacent non-tumor tissue in lung cancer. One entry per CDR3 protein results from TCRdb running MiXCR on the multiplex PCR reads. Here the sample spans 50,000 or so distinct CDR3 sequences, about 70% being singletons. The sequencing sample was made of distant non-tumor lung tissue. The receptors were gathered from a woman aged 55-75 years with non-small cell lung cancer. Both conserved end residues are part of each CDR3. The order of the fields is J gene, D gene, V gene, clone size, CDR3 protein, CDR3 DNA. A D gene is named only where the DNA matches it firmly. Size is stated for part of the rows, as once, few or many counts, or as a class when the clone is expanded.

J gene: TRBJ1-2; D gene: NA; V gene: TRBV11-2; clone size: NA; CDR3 protein: CASSSMIGRLNYGYTF; CDR3 DNA: TGTGCCAGCAGCTCCATGATAGGACGACTCAACTATGGCTACACCTTC
J gene: TRBJ1-6; D gene: NA; V gene: TRBV12-3/TRBV12-4; clone size: NA; CDR3 protein: CASSLRHEDSPLRF; CDR3 DNA: TGTGCCAGCAGTTTGCGGCATGAGGATTCACCCCTCCGCTTT
J gene: TRBJ2-7; D gene: NA; V gene: TRBV12-3/TRBV12-4; clone size: NA; CDR3 protein: CASSSDSRTYKQYF; CDR3 DNA: TGTGCCAGCAGTTCGGACAGTCGAACCTACAAGCAGTACTTC
J gene: TRBJ2-3; D gene: NA; V gene: TRBV29-1; clone size: once; CDR3 protein: CSVQQGYGNQPQYF; CDR3 DNA: TGCAGCGTTCAGCAGGGGTATGGGAATCAACCCCAGTATTTT
J gene: TRBJ2-6; D gene: NA; V gene: TRBV12-3/TRBV12-4; clone size: medium-sized; CDR3 protein: CASSLRRAGANVLTF; CDR3 DNA: TGTGCCAGCAGTTTAAGGAGGGCTGGGGCCAACGTCCTGACTTTC
J gene: TRBJ2-1; D gene: TRBD2; V gene: TRBV6-2/TRBV6-3; clone size: once; CDR3 protein: CACKAGGVNEQFF; CDR3 DNA: TGTGCCTGCAAAGCGGGAGGAGTAAATGAGCAGTTCTTC
J gene: TRBJ1-2; D gene: NA; V gene: TRBV7-8; clone size: NA; CDR3 protein: CASSLNSVGGGGYTF; CDR3 DNA: TGTGCCAGCAGCTTAAACTCGGTAGGGGGTGGTGGCTACACCTTC
J gene: TRBJ2-1; D gene: TRBD2; V gene: TRBV12-3/TRBV12-4; clone size: NA; CDR3 protein: CASNSLAGGLYNEQFF; CDR3 DNA: TGTGCCAGCAATTCCCTAGCGGGAGGACTTTACAACGAGCAGTTCTTC
J gene: TRBJ2-6; D gene: NA; V gene: TRBV28; clone size: NA; CDR3 protein: CASSLWEQGSYSVANVLTF; CDR3 DNA: TGTGCCAGCAGTTTATGGGAACAGGGCTCCTACTCTGTGGCCAATGTCCTGACTTTC
J gene: TRBJ2-1; D gene: NA; V gene: TRBV29-1; clone size: NA; CDR3 protein: CSVDHREGEQFF; CDR3 DNA: TGCAGCGTTGACCACAGGGAGGGCGAGCAGTTCTTC
J gene: TRBJ1-2; D gene: TRBD1; V gene: TRBV4-2; clone size: NA; CDR3 protein: CTSSQDRTSNYGYTF; CDR3 DNA: TGTACCAGCAGCCAGGACAGGACCTCTAACTATGGCTACACTTTC
J gene: TRBJ2-3; D gene: NA; V gene: TRBV6-4; clone size: NA; CDR3 protein: CANSDRGTDTQYF; CDR3 DNA: TGTGCCAACAGTGATCGGGGAACAGACACGCAGTATTTT
J gene: TRBJ1-1; D gene: NA; V gene: TRBV21-1; clone size: NA; CDR3 protein: CASSNDTDRGYSEASF; CDR3 DNA: TGTGCCAGCAGCAACGACACGGACAGGGGATATTCTGAAGCTTCCTTT
J gene: TRBJ2-7; D gene: TRBD1; V gene: TRBV6-1; clone size: NA; CDR3 protein: CASSEQDRGPEHYF; CDR3 DNA: TGTGCCAGCAGTGAGCAGGACAGGGGACCCGAGCACTACTTC
J gene: TRBJ1-2; D gene: NA; V gene: TRBV28; clone size: once; CDR3 protein: CTSRIGGVSGGYTF; CDR3 DNA: TGTACCAGCAGAATAGGGGGAGTCTCGGGTGGCTACACCTTC
J gene: TRBJ2-2; D gene: TRBD1; V gene: TRBV6-2/TRBV6-3; clone size: NA; CDR3 protein: CASRTGTANTGELSF; CDR3 DNA: TGTGCTAGCAGAACCGGGACAGCGAACACCGGGGAGCTGTCTTTT
J gene: TRBJ1-6; D gene: TRBD1; V gene: TRBV6-5; clone size: NA; CDR3 protein: CTSSYSTGTGPINIHF; CDR3 DNA: TGTACCAGCAGTTATTCGACTGGGACAGGGCCGATTAACATCCACTTT
J gene: TRBJ1-4; D gene: TRBD1; V gene: TRBV6-5; clone size: NA; CDR3 protein: CASSYSGGNEKLFF; CDR3 DNA: TGTGCCAGCAGTTACTCAGGGGGCAATGAAAAACTGTTTTTT
J gene: TRBJ2-2; D gene: TRBD2; V gene: TRBV10-3; clone size: NA; CDR3 protein: CAIDETGGSGGELFF; CDR3 DNA: TGTGCCATCGATGAGACCGGGGGGTCGGGCGGGGAGCTGTTTTTT
J gene: TRBJ2-7; D gene: NA; V gene: TRBV28; clone size: NA; CDR3 protein: CASIPRTDYSYEQYF; CDR3 DNA: TGTGCCAGCATTCCCCGGACAGACTACTCCTACGAACAGTACTTC
J gene: TRBJ2-1; D gene: NA; V gene: TRBV29-1; clone size: NA; CDR3 protein: CSVGPAGKEHFF; CDR3 DNA: TGCAGCGTTGGACCTGCGGGAAAGGAGCACTTCTTC
J gene: TRBJ2-5; D gene: NA; V gene: TRBV29-1; clone size: NA; CDR3 protein: CSVGTGKKTHYF; CDR3 DNA: TGCAGCGTTGGGACTGGGAAAAAGACCCACTACTTC
J gene: TRBJ2-2; D gene: TRBD1; V gene: TRBV25-1; clone size: NA; CDR3 protein: CVSSELQGNAGELSF; CDR3 DNA: TGTGTCAGCAGCGAATTACAGGGGAACGCCGGGGAGCTGTCTTTT
J gene: TRBJ2-3; D gene: NA; V gene: TRBV28; clone size: NA; CDR3 protein: CATKGIGPDTQYF; CDR3 DNA: TGTGCCACCAAAGGTATCGGGCCAGACACGCAGTATTTT
J gene: TRBJ1-2; D gene: TRBD1; V gene: TRBV29-1; clone size: NA; CDR3 protein: CIVGQGAQGYTF; CDR3 DNA: TGTATCGTCGGACAGGGGGCGCAAGGCTACACCTTC
J gene: TRBJ1-1; D gene: NA; V gene: TRBV6-6; clone size: NA; CDR3 protein: CASSYPDGTEDFF; CDR3 DNA: TGTGCCAGCAGTTACCCTGACGGCACTGAAGATTTCTTT
J gene: TRBJ2-7; D gene: TRBD1; V gene: TRBV6-6; clone size: NA; CDR3 protein: CASSLGQEILQYF; CDR3 DNA: TGTGCCAGCAGCCTGGGACAGGAAATACTACAGTACTTC
J gene: TRBJ2-5; D gene: NA; V gene: TRBV11-2; clone size: NA; CDR3 protein: CVNSLEGTFGTQYF; CDR3 DNA: TGTGTCAACAGCTTAGAGGGCACCTTTGGGACCCAATACTTC
J gene: TRBJ2-1; D gene: NA; V gene: TRBV5-5; clone size: NA; CDR3 protein: CASGFTRSSAGGNEQFF; CDR3 DNA: TGTGCCAGCGGTTTCACCCGGAGCTCAGCCGGGGGCAATGAGCAGTTCTTC
J gene: TRBJ2-2; D gene: NA; V gene: TRBV29-1; clone size: NA; CDR3 protein: CSGPYPGGELFF; CDR3 DNA: TGCAGCGGTCCGTACCCAGGGGGGGAGCTCTTTTTT
J gene: TRBJ1-4; D gene: NA; V gene: TRBV5-1; clone size: NA; CDR3 protein: CASSPERMGPTNEKLFF; CDR3 DNA: TGCGCCAGCAGCCCCGAGAGGATGGGACCAACTAATGAAAAACTGTTTTTT
J gene: TRBJ2-7; D gene: NA; V gene: TRBV6-1; clone size: NA; CDR3 protein: CANMLERKQYF; CDR3 DNA: TGTGCCAACATGTTGGAACGGAAGCAGTACTTC
J gene: TRBJ1-1; D gene: NA; V gene: TRBV7-9; clone size: NA; CDR3 protein: CVSSQDIMNTEAFF; CDR3 DNA: TGTGTCAGCAGCCAGGACATCATGAACACTGAAGCTTTCTTT
J gene: TRBJ1-5; D gene: TRBD1; V gene: TRBV28; clone size: NA; CDR3 protein: CTSQYSGTGSNQPQHF; CDR3 DNA: TGTACCAGCCAATATAGCGGGACAGGGAGCAATCAGCCCCAGCATTTT
J gene: TRBJ2-1; D gene: NA; V gene: TRBV10-3; clone size: NA; CDR3 protein: CAISEQWESGNEQFF; CDR3 DNA: TGTGCCATCAGTGAACAGTGGGAATCCGGGAATGAGCAGTTCTTC
J gene: TRBJ1-3; D gene: NA; V gene: TRBV4-3; clone size: NA; CDR3 protein: CASSQGLGGITGNTIYF; CDR3 DNA: TGCGCCAGCAGCCAAGGTCTTGGGGGCATAACGGGAAACACAATATATTTT
J gene: TRBJ1-5; D gene: NA; V gene: TRBV11-3; clone size: NA; CDR3 protein: CASSPQRACRALESQHF; CDR3 DNA: TGTGCCAGCAGCCCGCAAAGAGCATGCAGGGCCCTGGAGTCCCAGCATTTT
J gene: TRBJ2-7; D gene: NA; V gene: TRBV4-2; clone size: NA; CDR3 protein: CASSQEEAGLYEEYF; CDR3 DNA: TGTGCCAGCAGTCAGGAGGAGGCAGGTCTCTACGAGGAGTACTTC
J gene: TRBJ2-6; D gene: NA; V gene: TRBV4-3; clone size: NA; CDR3 protein: CASSMLFGTNVVTF; CDR3 DNA: TGCGCCAGCAGTATGTTATTCGGCACCAACGTCGTGACTTTC
J gene: TRBJ1-1; D gene: NA; V gene: TRBV29-1; clone size: NA; CDR3 protein: CSVAAGRGQTEAFF; CDR3 DNA: TGCAGCGTTGCCGCCGGACGAGGACAGACCGAGGCTTTCTTT
J gene: TRBJ1-2; D gene: NA; V gene: TRBV28; clone size: many; CDR3 protein: CASSQQEDYGYTF; CDR3 DNA: TGTGCCAGCAGCCAACAAGAGGACTATGGCTACACCTTC
J gene: TRBJ2-3; D gene: NA; V gene: TRBV4-1; clone size: NA; CDR3 protein: CASSQGGGTQYF; CDR3 DNA: TGCGCCAGCAGCCAAGGTGGTGGTACGCAGTATTTT
J gene: TRBJ2-3; D gene: TRBD2; V gene: TRBV6-4; clone size: NA; CDR3 protein: CASSEAGVTDTQYF; CDR3 DNA: TGTGCCAGTAGTGAAGCGGGGGTCACAGATACGCAGTATTTT
J gene: TRBJ2-3; D gene: TRBD2; V gene: TRBV12-3/TRBV12-4; clone size: NA; CDR3 protein: CANSSTGRGATDTQYF; CDR3 DNA: TGTGCCAACAGTTCAACCGGGAGGGGGGCGACAGATACGCAGTATTTT
J gene: TRBJ2-1; D gene: NA; V gene: TRBV7-9; clone size: few; CDR3 protein: CASSSDWSSYNEQLF; CDR3 DNA: TGTGCCAGCAGCTCGGACTGGAGCTCCTACAATGAGCAGTTATTC
J gene: TRBJ2-2; D gene: NA; V gene: TRBV12-3/TRBV12-4; clone size: NA; CDR3 protein: CAISLDRGSTGELFF; CDR3 DNA: TGTGCCATCAGTCTCGATAGGGGAAGCACCGGGGAGTTGTTTTTT
J gene: TRBJ2-7; D gene: NA; V gene: TRBV28; clone size: NA; CDR3 protein: CASNLLLSSYEQYF; CDR3 DNA: TGCGCCAGCAATTTGCTTCTCAGCTCCTACGAGCAGTACTTC
J gene: TRBJ2-1; D gene: NA; V gene: TRBV5-4; clone size: few; CDR3 protein: CTSSWETGDNEQFF; CDR3 DNA: TGTACCAGCAGCTGGGAGACAGGAGATAATGAGCAGTTCTTC
J gene: TRBJ2-1; D gene: TRBD1; V gene: TRBV6-5; clone size: many; CDR3 protein: CASSPSGMGQGNREQFF; CDR3 DNA: TGTGCCAGCAGTCCCTCGGGCATGGGACAGGGAAACCGTGAGCAGTTCTTC
J gene: TRBJ2-7; D gene: TRBD2; V gene: TRBV5-4; clone size: NA; CDR3 protein: CISSLTSGGSYEQYF; CDR3 DNA: TGTATCAGCAGCTTGACTAGCGGGGGGTCCTACGAGCAGTATTTC
J gene: TRBJ1-1; D gene: NA; V gene: TRBV6-5; clone size: NA; CDR3 protein: CVSWGHLNTDAFF; CDR3 DNA: TGTGTCAGCTGGGGACACCTGAACACTGATGCTTTCTTT
J gene: TRBJ2-7; D gene: NA; V gene: TRBV6-2/TRBV6-3; clone size: many; CDR3 protein: CASSSMVRVTAYEQYF; CDR3 DNA: TGTGCCAGCAGTTCGATGGTCAGAGTTACAGCCTACGAGCAGTACTTC
J gene: TRBJ2-1; D gene: NA; V gene: TRBV30; clone size: few; CDR3 protein: CAWRIGTYNEQFF; CDR3 DNA: TGTGCCTGGAGGATTGGAACCTACAATGAGCAGTTCTTC
J gene: TRBJ2-4; D gene: NA; V gene: TRBV6-2/TRBV6-3; clone size: NA; CDR3 protein: CAGSYTLSGIAKNIQYF; CDR3 DNA: TGTGCCGGCAGTTACACATTGTCAGGGATCGCCAAAAACATTCAGTACTTC
J gene: TRBJ2-4; D gene: NA; V gene: TRBV11-2; clone size: few; CDR3 protein: CASSFLNGDIQYF; CDR3 DNA: TGTGCCAGCAGCTTTCTGAATGGGGACATTCAGTACTTC
J gene: TRBJ2-1; D gene: TRBD2; V gene: TRBV29-1; clone size: NA; CDR3 protein: CSVEDPSGRNNEQFF; CDR3 DNA: TGCAGCGTTGAAGATCCGAGCGGGAGAAACAATGAGCAGTTCTTC
J gene: TRBJ2-2; D gene: TRBD1; V gene: TRBV7-3; clone size: NA; CDR3 protein: CASSLDRAWELFF; CDR3 DNA: TGTGCCAGCAGCCTCGACAGGGCCTGGGAGCTGTTTTTT
J gene: TRBJ1-5; D gene: NA; V gene: TRBV28; clone size: many; CDR3 protein: CASSSPGQGGNQPQHF; CDR3 DNA: TGTGCCAGCAGTTCCCCAGGGCAGGGCGGCAATCAGCCCCAGCATTTT
J gene: TRBJ2-1; D gene: TRBD2; V gene: TRBV5-1; clone size: NA; CDR3 protein: CASSTGTSGTFDEQFF; CDR3 DNA: TGCGCCAGCTCGACTGGGACTAGCGGGACTTTCGATGAGCAGTTCTTC